This entry features one TCR beta chain sequence. The antigen remains undetermined. Every donor, a Caucasian adult, lived in Nashville, Tennessee. This entry belongs to a study of shared clonotypes between healthy human individuals. Findings and caveats of the study: Several donors had about 5% of their naive CD4 clonotypes in common.

Here immunoSEQ multiplex PCR was the method, and the copy in TCRdb shows in-frame clones only, minus some. The sample has roughly 640,000 clones; 97% are singletons. V dropped 0 bases and J dropped 7 bases, with 15 bases sitting between them. This CDR3 contains 15 residues. Germline CDR1 WSHSY, CDR2 SAAADI. This rearrangement joins TRBV10-2 to TRBJ2-5; D is unresolved. The origin of this receptor is a woman under 40 in good health. Sequenced sample: naive CD4+ T cells sorted from blood. Subset indicated: CD45RA+ positively selected. The CDR3 coding sequence is TGCGCCAGCAGTGAGTCCCCGGACCTGTTCGGGACCCAGTACTTC. Amino acid sequence: CASSESPDLFGTQYF.